These 15 T cell receptor beta chains were all obtained from the same sample, sequenced in a study of cytomegalovirus exposure and HLA in healthy donors. Primers included in the PCR were 60 Vbeta and 13 Jbeta primers. Repertoires were generated with immunoSEQ multiplex PCR, while TCRdb's copy carries only in-frame clones and drops some. This table holds about 150,000 clones, roughly 85% found once. Sequencing was performed on PBMCs. These receptors all come from a man between 35 and 55 years old in good health and CMV-seronegative.

The rearrangement links TRBV11-2 to TRBJ2-2; D unresolved. Germline CDR1 SGHAT, CDR2 FQNNGV. CDR3 length equals 15 residues. V lost 1 base, J lost 7 bases, and 13 bases lay in between. This CDR3 is CASSLVEPGHGELFF. The CDR3 DNA follows: TGTGCCAGCAGCTTAGTAGAGCCAGGCCACGGGGAGCTGTTTTTT.

The chain combines TRBV19 with TRBJ2-7; D is possibly TRBD1 (6 bases). The CDR3 is 12 amino acids. Germline CDR1 is LNHDA and CDR2 is SQIVND (reference sequence). With 8 bases removed from V and 3 bases from J, the gap between germline ends came to 11 bases. The CDR3 DNA sequence: TGTGCCAGTTCGGGACAACTCTACGAGCAGTACTTC. It specifies CASSGQLYEQYF.

The CDR3 protein is CASSTDSFFGYTF. CDR3 DNA: TGTGCCAGTAGTACGGACAGTTTTTTTGGCTACACCTTC. The rearrangement joins TRBV19 to TRBJ1-2, with D maybe TRBD1 (6 bases). This CDR3 contains 13 residues. The germline V and J ends were trimmed by 4 bases and 7 bases, with 13 bases remaining between them. Germline lookup yields CDR1 LNHDA and CDR2 SQIVND (reference sequence).

The chain has TRBV5-5 and TRBJ1-2; D may be TRBD1 (6 bases). This CDR3 contains 16 residues. The germline V gene has CDR1 SGHKS and CDR2 YYEKEE (reference sequence). Trimming left V 4 bases short and J 1 base short, with 17 bases between. CDR3 in amino acids: CASSRHAEQGNYGYTF. CDR3 nucleotide sequence: TGTGCCAGCAGCCGACACGCGGAACAGGGTAACTATGGCTACACCTTC. The entire variable domain, with the rest obtained from reference TRBV5-5 and TRBJ1-2, is as follows: DAGVTQSPTHLIKTRGQQVTLRCSPISGHKSVSWYQQVLGQGPQFIFQYYEKEERGRGNFPDRFSARQFPNYSSELNVNALLLGDSALYLCASSRHAEQGNYGYTFGSGTRLTVV.

The chain carries TRBV29-1 and TRBJ2-7, with D possibly matching TRBD2 (5 bases). Germline CDR1 and CDR2: SQVTM and ANQGSEA. CDR3 length equals 11 residues. Deletions cut 6 bases from V and 5 bases from J, with 11 bases between. The CDR3 reads CSVAVGNEQYF. The CDR3 coding sequence is TGCAGCGTAGCGGTGGGAAACGAGCAGTACTTC.

V gene TRBV2 combines with J gene TRBJ2-1; perhaps TRBD2 as D (6 bases). The CDR3 has 15 residues. Germline V gives CDR1 SNHLY, CDR2 FYNNEI. V was clipped by 1 base and J by 2 bases, with 9 bases between them. The CDR3 loop reads CASSEGGAAYNEQFF. The DNA for the CDR3 is TGTGCCAGCAGTGAAGGCGGGGCCGCCTACAATGAGCAGTTCTTC.

The chain couples TRBV6-5 to TRBJ2-7, with 7 bases identical to TRBD1. Per the germline V gene, CDR1 is MNHEY and CDR2 is SVGAGI. With 5 bases clipped from V and 5 bases from J, the junction kept 3 bases outside the gene matches. The CDR3 has 12 residues. DNA of the CDR3: TGTGCCAGCAGTAGTACAGGGGACGAGCAGTACTTC. The encoded protein is CASSSTGDEQYF.

This clone was found a few times. The rearrangement joins TRBV5-1 to TRBJ2-7, with D unresolved. This CDR3 is built from 15 residues. Trimming stripped 8 bases from V and 0 bases from J, with 18 bases between. Germline V CDR1 and CDR2: SGHRS, YFSETQ. CDR3 sequence reads: CASAEVAVSSYEQYF. DNA for the CDR3: TGCGCCAGTGCTGAGGTGGCTGTCAGCTCCTACGAGCAGTACTTC.

This chain joins TRBV27 and TRBJ2-5, with D possibly matching TRBD2 (5 bases). Judging by the DNA end, TRBJ2-7 fits better; the J call may be wrong. Germline CDR1 is MNHEY and CDR2 is SMNVEV (reference sequence). The length of the CDR3 is 14 residues. The CDR3 nucleotides read TGTGCCAGCAGTTTATACGGGAATGCGTACGAGCAGTACTTC. Protein sequence: CASSLYGNAYEQYF.

CDR3 sequence reads: CASSVGVTGAYNEQFF. CDR3 sequence (DNA): TGTGCCAGCAGCGTAGGAGTAACGGGGGCCTACAATGAGCAGTTCTTC. J is TRBJ2-1 and V is TRBV9, with a possible D match to TRBD2 (6 bases). Germline-derived CDR1 and CDR2 are SGDLS and YYNGEE. V lost 0 bases and J 2 bases, leaving 12 bases between the germline ends. This CDR3 region has 16 residues.

This chain connects TRBV27 to TRBJ2-1; 10 bases line up with TRBD2. Germline V gene data show CDR1 as MNHEY and CDR2 as SMNVEV (reference sequence). Unmatched junction bases numbered 8, after V lost 6 bases and J lost 9 bases. The CDR3 has 14 residues. The CDR3 region is CASSALAGVGEQFF. CDR3 coding DNA: TGTGCCAGCAGCGCTCTAGCGGGAGTGGGTGAGCAGTTCTTC.

CDR3 bases: TGTGCCAGCTCTGGGACTAGCGGGAGAGGGAATGAGCAGTTCTTC. Translating it yields CASSGTSGRGNEQFF. The rearrangement uses TRBV18 and TRBJ2-1, with 14 bases that match TRBD2. The CDR3 is 15 amino acids. Germline V gene lookup returns CDR1 KGHSH and CDR2 LQKENI. The V gene end was trimmed by 6 bases and the J gene end by 7 bases; junction bases not matched to a gene: 5. The variable domain in full, with the rest retrieved from reference TRBV18 and TRBJ2-1, is NAGVMQNPRHLVRRRGQEARLRCSPMKGHSHVYWYRQLPEEGLKFMVYLQKENIIDESGMPKERFSAEFPKEGPSILRIQQVVRGDSAAYFCASSGTSGRGNEQFFGPGTRLTVL.

The chain combines TRBV28 with TRBJ1-1; no firm D call. The CDR3 is 11 amino acids. V lost 1 base and J 7 bases, leaving 4 bases between the germline ends. Germline CDR1 reads MDHEN; CDR2 reads SYDVKM. In nucleotides, the CDR3 is TGTGCCAGCAGTTTATCATTTGAAGCTTTCTTT. Encoded protein: CASSLSFEAFF. Together with reference TRBV28 and TRBJ1-1, the CDR3 gives the full variable domain: DVKVTQSSRYLVKRTGEKVFLECVQDMDHENMFWYRQDPGLGLRLIYFSYDVKMKEKGDIPEGYSVSREKKERFSLILESASTNQTSMYLCASSLSFEAFFGQGTRLTVV.

The V and J genes are TRBV6-6 and TRBJ2-2, with TRBD2 identical over 9 bases. This CDR3 region has 15 residues. Per germline, CDR1 MNHNY and CDR2 SVGAGI (reference sequence). Germline trimming cut 0 bases from V and 6 bases from J; bases unmatched to any gene: 2. CDR3 sequence (DNA): TGTGCCAGCAGTTACTCGGGACTAGCCGCCGGGGAGCTGTTTTTT. As protein: CASSYSGLAAGELFF.

The J gene is TRBJ2-7, the V gene TRBV5-8, with TRBD1 identical over 8 bases. CDR3 length: 18 amino acids. Trimming at V came to 0 bases and at J to 1 base, leaving 12 bases not matched to a gene. CDR1 is SGHTS and CDR2 is YDEGEE in the germline V gene. In DNA form, the CDR3 reads TGTGCCAGCAGCTTGGCCTGGCAGGGGGCAACCTCATCCTACGAGCAGTACTTC. Translated: CASSLAWQGATSSYEQYF.